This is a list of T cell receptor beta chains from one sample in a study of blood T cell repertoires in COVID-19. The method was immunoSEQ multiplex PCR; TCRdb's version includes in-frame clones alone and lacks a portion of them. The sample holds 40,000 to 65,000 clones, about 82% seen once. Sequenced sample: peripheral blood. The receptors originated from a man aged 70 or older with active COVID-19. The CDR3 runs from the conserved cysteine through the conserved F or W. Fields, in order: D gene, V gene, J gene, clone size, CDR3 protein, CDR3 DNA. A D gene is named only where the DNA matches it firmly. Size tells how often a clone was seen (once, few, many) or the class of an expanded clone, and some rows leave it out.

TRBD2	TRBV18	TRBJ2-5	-	CASSPRTSGGAVDQETQYF	TGTGCCAGCTCACCGCGGACTAGCGGGGGGGCAGTTGACCAAGAGACCCAGTACTTC
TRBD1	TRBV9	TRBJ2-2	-	CASSVGDRGRYTGELFF	TGTGCCAGCAGCGTAGGAGACAGGGGGCGCTACACCGGGGAGCTGTTTTTT
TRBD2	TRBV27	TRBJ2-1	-	CASRKGLARYNEQFF	TGTGCCAGCAGGAAGGGACTAGCCCGCTACAATGAGCAGTTCTTC
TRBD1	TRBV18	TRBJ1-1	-	CASSRQGMDTEAFF	TGTGCCAGCTCCAGACAGGGTATGGACACTGAAGCTTTCTTT
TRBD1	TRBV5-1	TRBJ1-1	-	CASSGGQGDWTEAFF	TGCGCCAGCAGCGGGGGACAGGGGGATTGGACTGAAGCTTTCTTT
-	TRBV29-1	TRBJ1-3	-	CSVAVGNTIYF	TGCAGCGTTGCGGTGGGAAACACCATATATTTT
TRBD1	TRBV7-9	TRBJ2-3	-	CASSPTTGGGTDTQYF	TGTGCCAGCAGCCCTACTACAGGGGGTGGGACAGATACGCAGTATTTT
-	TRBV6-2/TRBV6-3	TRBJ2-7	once	CASSSDWASSYEQYF	TGTGCCAGCAGTTCGGACTGGGCGAGCTCCTACGAGCAGTACTTC
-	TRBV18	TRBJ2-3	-	CASSRSTGFTDTQYF	TGTGCCAGCTCACGGTCGACAGGTTTTACAGATACGCAGTATTTT
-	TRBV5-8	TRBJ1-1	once	CASSRGWENTEAFF	TGTGCCAGCAGCCGGGGGTGGGAGAACACTGAAGCTTTCTTT
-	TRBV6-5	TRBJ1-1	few	CASSLDSATEAFF	TGTGCCAGCAGTCTAGACAGTGCCACTGAAGCTTTCTTT
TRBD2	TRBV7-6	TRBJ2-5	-	CASSLAVRGAGETQYF	TGTGCCAGCAGCTTAGCGGTGCGGGGGGCAGGAGAGACCCAGTACTTC
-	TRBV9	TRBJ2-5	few	CASSARPGGETQYF	TGTGCCAGCAGCGCCCGACCCGGAGGGGAGACCCAGTACTTC
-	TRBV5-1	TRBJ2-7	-	CASSLGTDMGEQYF	TGCGCCAGCAGCTTGGGTACGGACATGGGGGAGCAGTACTTC
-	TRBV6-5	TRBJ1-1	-	CASSYSPGGDTEAFF	TGTGCCAGCAGTTACTCCCCGGGAGGGGACACTGAAGCTTTCTTT
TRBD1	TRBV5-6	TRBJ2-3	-	CASSLGQGNADTQYF	TGTGCCAGCAGCTTGGGACAGGGAAACGCAGATACGCAGTATTTT
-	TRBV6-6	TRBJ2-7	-	CASSQSSGYEQYF	TGTGCCAGCAGTCAATCGTCCGGCTACGAGCAGTACTTC
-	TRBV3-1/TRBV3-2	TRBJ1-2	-	CASSHPGGGAGYTF	TGTGCCAGCAGCCACCCGGGGGGGGGAGCGGGCTACACCTTC
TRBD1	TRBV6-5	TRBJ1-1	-	CASRGGDRAITEAFF	TGTGCCAGCAGAGGAGGAGACAGGGCTATCACTGAAGCTTTCTTT
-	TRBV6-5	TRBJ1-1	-	CASSRPGTEAFF	TGTGCCAGCAGTAGACCCGGGACAGAAGCTTTCTTT
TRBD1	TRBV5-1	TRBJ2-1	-	CASSYSGQGNNEQFF	TGCGCCAGCAGCTATTCGGGACAGGGGAACAATGAGCAGTTCTTC
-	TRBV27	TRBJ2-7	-	CASSLSYQGHEQYF	TGTGCCAGCAGTTTATCGTATCAGGGCCACGAGCAGTACTTC
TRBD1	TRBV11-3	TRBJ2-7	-	CASSPGTGIEQYF	TGTGCCAGCAGCCCCGGGACAGGGATCGAGCAGTACTTC
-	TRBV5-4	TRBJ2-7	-	CASSLVGQGSYEQYF	TGTGCCAGCAGCTTGGTTGGTCAGGGGTCATACGAGCAGTACTTC
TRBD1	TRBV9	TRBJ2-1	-	CASSATGTGGSYNEQFF	TGTGCCAGCAGCGCGACCGGGACAGGGGGTTCCTACAATGAGCAGTTCTTC
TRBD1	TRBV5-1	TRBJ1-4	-	CASSSGQRNEKLFF	TGCGCCAGCAGCTCGGGACAGAGGAATGAAAAACTGTTTTTT
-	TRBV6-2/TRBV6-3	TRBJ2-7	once	CASSNRVGEQYF	TGTGCCAGCAGCAACAGGGTCGGCGAGCAGTACTTC
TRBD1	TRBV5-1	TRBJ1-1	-	CASSSTGGGTEAFF	TGCGCCAGCAGCTCGACAGGGGGAGGCACTGAAGCTTTCTTT
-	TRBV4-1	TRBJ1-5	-	CASSQAGGNQPQHF	TGCGCCAGCAGCCAAGCGGGAGGGAATCAGCCCCAGCATTTT
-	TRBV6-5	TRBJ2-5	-	CASSTIGETQYF	TGTGCCAGCAGTACCATCGGAGAGACCCAGTACTTC
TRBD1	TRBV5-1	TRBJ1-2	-	CASRRGTGIDYGYTF	TGCGCCAGCAGACGCGGGACAGGGATCGACTATGGCTACACCTTC
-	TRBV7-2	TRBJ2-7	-	CASSLVANYEQYF	TGTGCCAGCAGCTTAGTAGCAAACTACGAGCAGTACTTC
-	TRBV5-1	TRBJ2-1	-	CASSLTRDEQFF	TGCGCCAGCAGCTTGACCCGGGATGAGCAGTTCTTC
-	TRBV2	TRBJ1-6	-	CASSEAGDNSPLHF	TGTGCCAGCAGTGAGGCAGGGGATAATTCACCCCTCCACTTT
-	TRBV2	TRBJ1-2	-	CASNQGGDYGYTF	TGTGCCAGCAACCAGGGAGGGGACTATGGCTACACCTTC
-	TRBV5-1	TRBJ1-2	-	CASSLVQGADAGYTF	TGCGCCAGCAGCTTGGTTCAGGGCGCGGACGCTGGCTACACCTTC
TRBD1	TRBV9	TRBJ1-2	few	CASSGTGGLYGYTF	TGTGCCAGCAGCGGGACAGGGGGGCTATATGGCTACACCTTC
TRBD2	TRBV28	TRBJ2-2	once	CASSLPGLNTGELFF	TGTGCCAGCAGTCTCCCGGGACTAAACACCGGGGAGCTGTTTTTT
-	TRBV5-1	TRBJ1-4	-	CASSLQGSWGEKLFF	TGCGCCAGCAGCTTGCAGGGGTCCTGGGGTGAAAAACTGTTTTTT
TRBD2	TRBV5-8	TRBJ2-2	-	CASSLGTTMNTGELFF	TGTGCCAGCAGCCTCGGGACTACCATGAACACCGGGGAGCTGTTTTTT
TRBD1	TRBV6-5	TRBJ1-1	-	CASTEGTGRDTEAFF	TGTGCCAGCACCGAAGGGACAGGGAGGGACACTGAAGCTTTCTTT
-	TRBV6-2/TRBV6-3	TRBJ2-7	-	CASSYVTGNPYEQYF	TGTGCCAGCAGTTACGTCACAGGGAACCCCTACGAGCAGTACTTC
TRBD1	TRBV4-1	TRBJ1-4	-	CASSQEGGRATNEKLFF	TGCGCCAGCAGCCAAGAAGGGGGCCGGGCAACTAATGAAAAACTGTTTTTT
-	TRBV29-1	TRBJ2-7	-	CSVEDRGSDEQYF	TGCAGCGTTGAAGATCGGGGGTCCGACGAGCAGTACTTC
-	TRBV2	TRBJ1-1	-	CASSEALPGRGNTEAFF	TGTGCCAGCAGTGAAGCGCTTCCTGGGAGAGGGAACACTGAAGCTTTCTTT